The clone carrying this TCR beta chain was counted a few times. Antigen specificity is unknown. This CDR3 region has 14 residues. V was cut by 0 bases and J by 9 bases, with 12 bases left in between. The V gene's germline CDR1 is LNHDA and CDR2 SQIVND (reference sequence). The sample is drawn from a study of T cell responses to AZD1222 COVID-19 vaccine. Looking at the study overall: The study pooled second doses at about 4 or about 12 weeks.

Overall study findings and caveats: Two AZD1222 doses significantly raised spike-specific TCR breadth and depth over controls.

Assay used: immunoSEQ multiplex PCR; TCRdb lists only in-frame clones, some missing. Among 150,000 or so clones listed, about nine tenths were seen once. The receptor was derived from an adult in good health. The chain carries TRBV19 and TRBJ2-1; no definite D call. The sample here was peripheral blood, taken on day 0 of AZD1222 vaccination. CDR3 sequence: CASSIDTGQSEQFF. CDR3 nucleotide sequence: TGTGCCAGTAGTATAGATACGGGCCAGAGTGAGCAGTTCTTC.